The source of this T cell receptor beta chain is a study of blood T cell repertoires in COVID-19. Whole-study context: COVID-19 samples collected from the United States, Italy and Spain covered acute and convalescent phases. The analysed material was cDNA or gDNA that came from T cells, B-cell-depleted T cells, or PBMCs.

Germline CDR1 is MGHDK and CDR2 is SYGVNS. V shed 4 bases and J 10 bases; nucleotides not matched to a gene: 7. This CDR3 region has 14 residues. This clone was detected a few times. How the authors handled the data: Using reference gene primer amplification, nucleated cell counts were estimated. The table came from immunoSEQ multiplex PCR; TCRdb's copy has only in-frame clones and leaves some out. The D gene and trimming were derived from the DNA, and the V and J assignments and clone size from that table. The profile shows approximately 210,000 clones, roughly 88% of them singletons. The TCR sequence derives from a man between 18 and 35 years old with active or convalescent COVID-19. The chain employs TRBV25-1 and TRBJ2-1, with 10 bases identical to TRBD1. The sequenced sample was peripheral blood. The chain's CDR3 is CASSVRTGGQEQFF. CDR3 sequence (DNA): TGTGCCAGCAGTGTAAGGACAGGGGGACAGGAGCAGTTCTTC.